The rows below give T cell receptor beta chains drawn from one sample of a study of a mutant IDH1 vaccine in newly diagnosed glioma. Repertoires were generated with immunoSEQ multiplex PCR, while TCRdb's copy carries only in-frame clones and drops some. There are 92,000 or so clones in the sample; roughly four fifths occur only once, and about 5.6% lies in the top ten. The specimen was PBMCs, collected from a glioma patient treated with radiotherapy, temozolomide or both. All receptors derive from a man between 40 and 49 years old with glioma. Some clones in this sample may be carry-over from other donors' samples. Both conserved end residues are part of each CDR3. A D gene is named only where the DNA matches it firmly. Size tells how often a clone was seen (once, few, many) or the class of an expanded clone, and some rows leave it out.

CDR3 DNA	CDR3 protein	D gene	V gene	clone size	J gene
TGTGCTAGTCGTGCGGGAGACACTGAAGCTTTCTTT	CASRAGDTEAFF	.	TRBV12-5	medium-sized	TRBJ1-1
TGCGCCAGCAGTGATAACTACGAGCAGTACTTC	CASSDNYEQYF	.	TRBV10-1	.	TRBJ2-7
TGTGCCAGCCAAACGGGACAGGTGATTCCAGATACGCAGTATTTT	CASQTGQVIPDTQYF	TRBD1	TRBV2	.	TRBJ2-3
TGTGCCAGCAGCTTAGGATGGGCAGGGTACGGGGGCCACACAGATACGCAGTATTTT	CASSLGWAGYGGHTDTQYF	.	TRBV7-9	.	TRBJ2-3
TGTGCCTGGAGGATCCCAGGGGCGAATCAGCCCCAGCATTTT	CAWRIPGANQPQHF	.	TRBV30	few	TRBJ1-5
TGTGCCAGCAGCCTTCTAGCAACCTCCTACAATGAGCAGTTCTTC	CASSLLATSYNEQFF	.	TRBV6-5	.	TRBJ2-1
TGTGCCAGCAGCTTAGTTAGGGGAGCTGGGGCCAACGTCCTGACTTTC	CASSLVRGAGANVLTF	.	TRBV7-9	.	TRBJ2-6
TGTGCCAGCAGCTCGTACACTAATCAAGAGACCCAGTACTTC	CASSSYTNQETQYF	.	TRBV7-9	.	TRBJ2-5
TGCAGTGCTCCCGGGACCAAAGGCTACACCTTC	CSAPGTKGYTF	.	TRBV20-1	.	TRBJ1-2
TGTGCCAGCGAAGAAGAGAGCGGCACAGATACGCAGTATTTT	CASEEESGTDTQYF	.	TRBV25-1	.	TRBJ2-3
TGTGCCAGCAGCTCGCAGGGGGGCACTGAAGCTTTCTTT	CASSSQGGTEAFF	TRBD1	TRBV7-9	.	TRBJ1-1
TGTGCCACCCTAAGGAGCGGGGGAAGCTACGAGCAGTACTTC	CATLRSGGSYEQYF	TRBD2	TRBV6-5	.	TRBJ2-7
TGTGCCAGCAGTGAAGCGGAGACGGACCTCTACGAGCAGTACTTC	CASSEAETDLYEQYF	.	TRBV2	.	TRBJ2-7
TGTGCCAGCACCAAGGACAGCTCTGGGGCCAACGTCCTGACTTTC	CASTKDSSGANVLTF	.	TRBV6-5	.	TRBJ2-6
TGTGCCAGCAGCTTGACAGGATTCGACTCTGGAAACACCATATATTTT	CASSLTGFDSGNTIYF	.	TRBV4-2	.	TRBJ1-3
TGTGCCAGCAGTGAAGGGGGGTCGGAGTACGAGCAGTACTTC	CASSEGGSEYEQYF	.	TRBV2	few	TRBJ2-7
TGTGCCAGCAGCCCCCTGATTCGGGACAGGGCACCCTACTACGAGCAGTACTTC	CASSPLIRDRAPYYEQYF	TRBD1	TRBV11-3	.	TRBJ2-7
TGTGCCAGCAGCTCCCTTGGGGGGGCCGAGGCCTACGAGCAGTACTTC	CASSSLGGAEAYEQYF	.	TRBV7-2	.	TRBJ2-7
TGTGCCAGCACGGGGAACACTGAAGCTTTCTTT	CASTGNTEAFF	.	TRBV2	.	TRBJ1-1
TGCAGCGTTGAAGATGGGAATGAGCAGTTCTTC	CSVEDGNEQFF	.	TRBV29-1	once	TRBJ2-1
TGTGCCAGCTCACCAGATGCGGGTCGGAACTCCTACGAGCAGTACTTC	CASSPDAGRNSYEQYF	.	TRBV18	.	TRBJ2-7
TGTGCCAGCAGCGTAGATCACAGCAGAAACACCATATATTTT	CASSVDHSRNTIYF	.	TRBV9	.	TRBJ1-3
TGTGCCAGCAGCTTATGGCAGGGTCAGACCGGGGAGCTGTTTTTT	CASSLWQGQTGELFF	.	TRBV7-2	.	TRBJ2-2
TGTGCCAGTAGACGCAGGGAGGTCGGCGATGAGCAGTTCTTC	CASRRREVGDEQFF	.	TRBV19	once	TRBJ2-1
TGTGCCAGCAGCGAGGACATGCTGGCCTACGAGCAGTACTTC	CASSEDMLAYEQYF	.	TRBV2	many	TRBJ2-7
TGTGCCAGCAGGTTAACAGGGGTAGGGGACACTGAAGCTTTCTTT	CASRLTGVGDTEAFF	TRBD1	TRBV9	once	TRBJ1-1
TGTGCCAGCAGCCCACGACAGGGGGTCTATGGCTACACCTTC	CASSPRQGVYGYTF	TRBD1	TRBV7-2	few	TRBJ1-2
TGTGCCAGCAGTTTCGTTTTGAACACTGAAGCTTTCTTT	CASSFVLNTEAFF	.	TRBV2	.	TRBJ1-1
TGTGCCAGCAGACTAGCGGGGGGGCCGGGGACCCAGTACTTC	CASRLAGGPGTQYF	TRBD2	TRBV27	.	TRBJ2-5
TGCAGCGTTTCAGGGGGGAATGAAAAACTGTTTTTT	CSVSGGNEKLFF	TRBD1	TRBV29-1	few	TRBJ1-4
TGCAGTGCTCGACAGGGGACTGAAGCTTTCTTT	CSARQGTEAFF	TRBD1	TRBV20-1	.	TRBJ1-1
TGCGCCAGCAGCCATAACACAGGGAATACCGGGGAGCTGTTTTTT	CASSHNTGNTGELFF	.	TRBV4-1	.	TRBJ2-2
TGTGCCAGCAGTGTGTTGGGCACCGGGGAGCTGTTTTTT	CASSVLGTGELFF	.	TRBV9	.	TRBJ2-2
TGTGCCAGCAGTGACGAGGGGGCAATCGGGGAGCTGTTTTTT	CASSDEGAIGELFF	TRBD1	TRBV6-1	.	TRBJ2-2
TGTGCCAGTAGTGCCACAGGGGGCACTGAAGCTTTCTTT	CASSATGGTEAFF	TRBD1	TRBV19	.	TRBJ1-1
TGCGCCAGCAGCCAAGTTAGGGGGCCAGGATTTCAAGAGACCCAGTACTTC	CASSQVRGPGFQETQYF	TRBD1	TRBV4-1	few	TRBJ2-5
TGTGCCAGCAGCCCGACTAGCGGGGGAGTCTACGAGCAGTACTTC	CASSPTSGGVYEQYF	TRBD2	TRBV4-2	.	TRBJ2-7
TGTGCCAGCACCGAGTGGGGCGGGGGTCCCTACGAGCAGTACTTC	CASTEWGGGPYEQYF	TRBD2	TRBV6-1	.	TRBJ2-7
TGCGCCAGCAGCCCCCTCCCCCCGCAAAACTATGGCTACACCTTC	CASSPLPPQNYGYTF	.	TRBV5-1	.	TRBJ1-2
TGTGCCAGCAGCGTAGCTAGCGTCTCCTACAATGAGCAGTTCTTC	CASSVASVSYNEQFF	.	TRBV9	few	TRBJ2-1
TGTGCCAGCAGTGCCTACAGGGCCGCGAACACTGAAGCTTTCTTT	CASSAYRAANTEAFF	.	TRBV6-1	.	TRBJ1-1
TGCGCCAGCAGCCAAGAAGGACGGTTGGTTGGTGAAAAACTGTTTTTT	CASSQEGRLVGEKLFF	.	TRBV4-1	.	TRBJ1-4